The clone carrying this T cell receptor (beta chain) was counted only a few times. The data are from a study of patients and donors after allogeneic stem cell transplantation. The germline V and J ends were trimmed by 4 bases and 0 bases, with 15 bases remaining between them. Germline CDR1 KGHDR, CDR2 SFDVKD. The CDR3 extends over 18 amino acids. TCRdb itself ran the RT-PCR reads through MiXCR, one entry per CDR3 protein. The table includes about 960,000 distinct CDR3 sequences, about a sixth detected once. This TCR derives from a human donor who was either an allogeneic HSCT recipient or a stem cell or donor lymphocyte infusion donor (not recorded which). It is not recorded whose cells these are; they may come from a transplant donor. The chain uses TRBV24-1 and TRBJ2-6; D remains ambiguous. Sequencing was carried out using blood, either unsorted or a sorted T cell fraction (not recorded which). The CDR3 DNA is TGTGCCACCAGTGACCCCCCCGGACGCGTCTCTGGGGCCAACGTCCTGACTTTC. This gives the protein CATSDPPGRVSGANVLTF.